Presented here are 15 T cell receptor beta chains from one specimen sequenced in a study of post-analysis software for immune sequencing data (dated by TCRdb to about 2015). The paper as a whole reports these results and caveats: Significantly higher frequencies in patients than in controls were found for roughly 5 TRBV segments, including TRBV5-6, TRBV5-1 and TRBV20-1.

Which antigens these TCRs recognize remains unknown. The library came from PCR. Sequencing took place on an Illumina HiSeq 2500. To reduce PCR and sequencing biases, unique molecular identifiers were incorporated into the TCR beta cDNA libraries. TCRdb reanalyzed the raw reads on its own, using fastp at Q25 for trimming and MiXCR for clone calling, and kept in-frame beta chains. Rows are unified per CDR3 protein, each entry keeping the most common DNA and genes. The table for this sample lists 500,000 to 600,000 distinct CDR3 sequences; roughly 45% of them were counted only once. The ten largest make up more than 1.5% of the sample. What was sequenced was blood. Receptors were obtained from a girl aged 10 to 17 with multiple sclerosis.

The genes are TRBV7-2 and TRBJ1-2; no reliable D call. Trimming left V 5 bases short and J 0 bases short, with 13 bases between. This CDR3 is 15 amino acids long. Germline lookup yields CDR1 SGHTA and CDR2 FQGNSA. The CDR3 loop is CASSSRREPNYGYTF. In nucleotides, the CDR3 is TGTGCCAGCAGCAGCAGACGGGAGCCTAACTATGGCTACACCTTC.

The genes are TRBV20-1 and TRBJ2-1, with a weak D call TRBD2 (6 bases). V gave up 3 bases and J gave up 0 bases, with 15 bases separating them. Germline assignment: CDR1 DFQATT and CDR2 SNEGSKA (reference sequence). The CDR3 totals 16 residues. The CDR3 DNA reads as TGCAGTGCTAGTCCTCTGGGCGGGGACTCCTACAATGAGCAGTTCTTC. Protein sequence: CSASPLGGDSYNEQFF.

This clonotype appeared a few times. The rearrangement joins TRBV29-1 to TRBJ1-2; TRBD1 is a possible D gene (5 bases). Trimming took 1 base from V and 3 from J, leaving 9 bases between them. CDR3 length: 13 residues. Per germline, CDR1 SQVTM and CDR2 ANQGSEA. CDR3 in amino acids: CSVEGGRDYGYTF. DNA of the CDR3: TGCAGCGTTGAAGGGGGCAGGGACTATGGCTACACCTTC.

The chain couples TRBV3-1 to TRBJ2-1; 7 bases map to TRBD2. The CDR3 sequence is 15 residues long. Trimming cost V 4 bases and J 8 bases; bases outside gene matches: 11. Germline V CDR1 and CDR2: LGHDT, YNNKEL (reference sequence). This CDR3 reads CASSPSGGSVDEQFF. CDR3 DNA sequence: TGTGCCAGCAGCCCCTCCGGCGGGAGTGTCGATGAGCAGTTCTTC.

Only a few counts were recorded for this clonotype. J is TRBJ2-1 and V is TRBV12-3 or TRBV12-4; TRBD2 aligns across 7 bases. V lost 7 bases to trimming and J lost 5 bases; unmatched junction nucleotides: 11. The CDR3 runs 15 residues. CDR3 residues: CASTGSGVVDNEQFF. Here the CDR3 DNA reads TGTGCCAGCACCGGAAGCGGGGTCGTAGACAATGAGCAGTTCTTC.

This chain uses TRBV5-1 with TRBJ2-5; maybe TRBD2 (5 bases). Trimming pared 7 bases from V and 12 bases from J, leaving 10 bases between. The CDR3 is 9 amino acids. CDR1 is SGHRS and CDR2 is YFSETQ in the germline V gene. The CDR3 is CASPRGEYF. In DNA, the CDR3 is TGCGCCAGCCCCCGGGGAGAGTACTTC.

The CDR3 reads CSARDPSGQGAGSTDTQYF. CDR3 sequence (DNA): TGCAGTGCTAGAGATCCCTCGGGACAGGGGGCGGGATCCACAGATACGCAGTATTTT. The V call is TRBV20-1, the J call TRBJ2-3; TRBD1 matches at 12 bases. Germline V lookup: CDR1 DFQATT, CDR2 SNEGSKA (reference sequence). The CDR3 loop spans 19 amino acids. Trimming at V came to 0 bases and at J to 2 bases, leaving 12 bases not matched to a gene.

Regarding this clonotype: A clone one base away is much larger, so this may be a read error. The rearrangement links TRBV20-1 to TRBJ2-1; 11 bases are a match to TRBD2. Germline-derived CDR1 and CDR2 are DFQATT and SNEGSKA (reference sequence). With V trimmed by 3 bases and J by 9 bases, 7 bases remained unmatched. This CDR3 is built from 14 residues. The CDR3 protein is CSARIAGGRGEQFF. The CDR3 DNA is TGCAGTGCTAGGATAGCGGGAGGGAGAGGTGAGCAGTTCTTC.

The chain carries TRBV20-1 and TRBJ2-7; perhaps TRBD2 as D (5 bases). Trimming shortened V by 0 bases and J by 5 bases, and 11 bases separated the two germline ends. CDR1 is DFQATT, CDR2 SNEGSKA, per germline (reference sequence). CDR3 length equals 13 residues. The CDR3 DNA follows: TGCAGTGCTAGAGATGTGGCTAGCAACGAGCAGTACTTC. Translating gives CSARDVASNEQYF.

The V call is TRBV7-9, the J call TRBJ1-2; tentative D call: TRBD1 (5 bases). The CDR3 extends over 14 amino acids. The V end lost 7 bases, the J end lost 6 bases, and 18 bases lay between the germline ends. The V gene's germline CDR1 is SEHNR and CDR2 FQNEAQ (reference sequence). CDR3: CASNAEGPGNGYTF. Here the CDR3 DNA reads TGTGCCAGCAACGCCGAGGGCCCAGGGAATGGCTACACCTTC.

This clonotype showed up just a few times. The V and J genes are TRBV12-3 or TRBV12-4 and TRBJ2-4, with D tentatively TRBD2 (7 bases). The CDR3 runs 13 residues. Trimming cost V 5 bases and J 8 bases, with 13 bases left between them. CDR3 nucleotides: TGTGCCAGCAGTCGGGGGGCTTTGGACATTCAGTACTTC. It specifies CASSRGALDIQYF.

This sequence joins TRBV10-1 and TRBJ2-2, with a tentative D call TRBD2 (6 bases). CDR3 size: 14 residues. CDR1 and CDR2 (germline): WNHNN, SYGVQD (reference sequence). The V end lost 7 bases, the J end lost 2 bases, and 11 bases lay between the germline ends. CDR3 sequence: CASNPGLNTGELFF. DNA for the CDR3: TGCGCCAGCAATCCGGGACTTAACACCGGGGAGCTGTTTTTT.

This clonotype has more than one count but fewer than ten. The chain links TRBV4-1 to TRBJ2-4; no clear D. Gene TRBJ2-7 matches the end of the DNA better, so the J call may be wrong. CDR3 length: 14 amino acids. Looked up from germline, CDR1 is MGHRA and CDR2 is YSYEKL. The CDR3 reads CASSPYASAVEQYF. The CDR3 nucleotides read TGCGCCAGCAGCCCCTACGCAAGCGCTGTCGAGCAGTACTTC.

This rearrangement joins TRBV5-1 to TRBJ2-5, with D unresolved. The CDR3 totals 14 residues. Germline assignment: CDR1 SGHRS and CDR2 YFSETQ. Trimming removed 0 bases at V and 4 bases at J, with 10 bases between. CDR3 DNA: TGCGCCAGCAGCTTGGCGGTGGGTCCAGAGACCCAGTACTTC. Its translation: CASSLAVGPETQYF.

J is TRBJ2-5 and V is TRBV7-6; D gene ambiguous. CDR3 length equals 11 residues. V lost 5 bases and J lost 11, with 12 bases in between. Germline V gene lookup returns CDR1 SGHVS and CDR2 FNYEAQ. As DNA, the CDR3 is TGTGCCAGCAGCCCGATGGTTGATCAGTACTTC. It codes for CASSPMVDQYF.